This T cell receptor beta chain was recorded in a study of beta chain features in type 1 diabetes. At the level of the study: When patients were set against healthy donors, age, gender and cell yields were similar. Study-wide results and caveats: Within patients, naive, central memory and Treg TCRB repertoires seemed more similar than within healthy donors. The question left open here concerned HLA type influencing TCRB rearrangement.

As concerns this clone: Its target is not known.

Expressed TCRB transcripts got sequenced, as all isolated RNA was reverse transcribed. The protocol was immunoSEQ multiplex PCR, while the TCRdb copy is restricted to in-frame clones and leaves out a portion. This repertoire shows about 140,000 clones, 9% to 10% found once; its top ten account for 0.65%. Averaging around 120 mL, one heparinised blood draw came from each individual donor. CDR1 is ENHRY, CDR2 SYGVKD, per germline. V lost 4 bases and J 4 bases, leaving 3 bases between the germline ends. CDR3 length: 11 residues. The origin of this receptor is a woman in her thirties or forties in good health. Specimen: central memory CD4+ T cells from blood. The chain links TRBV10-3 to TRBJ2-3; no reliable D call. The CDR3 sequence is CAISAADTQYF. CDR3 nucleotides: TGTGCCATCAGTGCGGCAGATACGCAGTATTTT.